These 9 T cell receptor beta chains came from one sample sequenced in a study of tumor and adjacent non-tumor tissue in lung cancer. Three rounds of nested PCR, following a modified ARM-PCR protocol, produced the TCRbeta library. Each CDR3 protein gets one entry after TCRdb re-called the multiplex PCR reads with MiXCR. The sample carries roughly 220,000 distinct CDR3 sequences, 71% recorded once. This sample's RNA came from whole unsorted tissue. The sequenced material came from lung tumor tissue. These receptors came from a man in his sixties with non-small cell lung cancer.

The chain couples TRBV6-1 to TRBJ1-2, with 8 positions matching TRBD1. The CDR3 totals 13 residues. J was trimmed by 9 bases and V by 5 bases; bases with no gene match: 8. Per germline, CDR1 MNHNS and CDR2 SASEGT. CDR3: CASSTDRGRSYTF. The CDR3 nucleotides are TGTGCCAGCAGTACAGACAGGGGTCGTAGCTACACCTTC.

The V and J genes are TRBV29-1 and TRBJ2-2, with 11 bases identical to TRBD2. Germline assignment: CDR1 SQVTM and CDR2 ANQGSEA. The CDR3 consists of 15 residues. This chain's CDR3 is CRVTWTSGFTGELFF. As DNA, the CDR3 is TGCAGAGTGACCTGGACTAGCGGGTTCACCGGGGAGCTGTTTTTT.

This clonotype was detected only once. The chain employs TRBV29-1 and TRBJ2-1, with TRBD1 matching over 7 bases. The length of the CDR3 is 14 residues. Trimming took 7 bases from V and 8 from J; bases not matched to a gene: 14. In germline, CDR1 is SQVTM, CDR2 ANQGSEA. The CDR3 DNA follows: TGCAGCGGGGAGACAGGGTCCCGGGGCGATGAGCAGTTCTTC. Its translation: CSGETGSRGDEQFF.

Concerning this clonotype: A single base separates this from a much larger clone, so it may be a read error. The chain carries TRBV20-1 and TRBJ2-2, with TRBD2 matching 8 bases. The V gene end was trimmed by 7 bases and the J gene end by 4 bases; junction bases not matched to a gene: 5. This CDR3 comprises 13 residues. Germline V gives CDR1 DFQATT, CDR2 SNEGSKA (reference sequence). CDR3 sequence reads: CSVSGTSTGELFF. The CDR3 bases are TGCAGTGTTAGCGGGACCTCCACCGGGGAGCTGTTTTTT.

The rearrangement links TRBV6-1 to TRBJ1-1, with TRBD1 as a possible D gene (6 bases). The CDR3 has 15 amino acids. Trimming pared 3 bases from V and 4 bases from J, leaving 15 bases between. Germline CDR1 reads MNHNS; CDR2 reads SASEGT. The CDR3 bases are TGTGCCAGCAGTGATAGGGGGAAGGTTAGCACTGAAGCTTTCTTT. Protein product: CASSDRGKVSTEAFF.

Comment on this clonotype: One end of the junction fails to match germline, which may point to a read error. The gene calls are TRBV11-2 and TRBJ2-5, with D uncertain. CDR1 is SGHAT, CDR2 FQNNGV, per germline. The CDR3 length is 15 residues. CDR3 residues: CASGLAPREEETQHF. The CDR3 DNA is TGTGCCAGCGGCTTAGCTCCTAGAGAGGAAGAGACCCAGCACTTC.

As for this clonotype: Possible read error: a much larger clone is one base away. The V gene is TRBV20-1, the J gene TRBJ2-5; no clear D gene. The CDR3 has 14 amino acids. CDR1 and CDR2 from the germline V gene are DFQATT and SNEGSKA (reference sequence). V lost 2 bases and J lost 0, with 10 bases in between. CDR3 DNA: TGCAGTGCTAGAATAGCCAGGCACCAAGAGACCCAGTACTTC. It codes for CSARIARHQETQYF.

A remark on this clonotype: This sequence may be a read error, since a much larger clone differs from it by one base. The chain employs TRBV20-1 and TRBJ1-3; D perhaps matches TRBD1 (6 bases). Looked up from germline, CDR1 is DFQATT and CDR2 is SNEGSKA (reference sequence). V lost 0 bases and J 4 bases, leaving 16 bases between the germline ends. CDR3 length: 16 amino acids. CDR3 DNA: TGCAGTGCTAGAGACTGGCGGGGGGCTGCCGGAAACACCATATATTTT. Amino acid sequence: CSARDWRGAAGNTIYF.

A remark on this clonotype: At one boundary the junction diverges from the germline segment, which might be a read error. The chain recombines TRBV20-1 with TRBJ2-1, with 11 bases lining up with TRBD2. This CDR3 is built from 16 residues. CDR1 DFQATT and CDR2 SNEGSKA come from the germline V gene (reference sequence). As DNA, the CDR3 is TGCAGTTCTCGTGGCTTGACTAGCGGGAAGGACAATGAGCAGTTCTTT. Protein product: CSSRGLTSGKDNEQFF.